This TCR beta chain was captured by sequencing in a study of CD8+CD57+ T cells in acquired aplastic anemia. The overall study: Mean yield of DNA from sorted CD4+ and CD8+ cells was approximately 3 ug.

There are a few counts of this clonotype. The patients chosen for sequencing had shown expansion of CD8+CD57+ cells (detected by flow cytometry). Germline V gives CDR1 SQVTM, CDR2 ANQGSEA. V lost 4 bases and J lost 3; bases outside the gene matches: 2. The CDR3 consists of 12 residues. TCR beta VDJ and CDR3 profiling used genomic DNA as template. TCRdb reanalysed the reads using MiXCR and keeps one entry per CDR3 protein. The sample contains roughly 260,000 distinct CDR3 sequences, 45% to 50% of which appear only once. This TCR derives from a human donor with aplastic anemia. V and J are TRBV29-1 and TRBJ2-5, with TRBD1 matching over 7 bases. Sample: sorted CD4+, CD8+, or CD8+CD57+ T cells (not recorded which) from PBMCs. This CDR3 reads CSVGQGEETQYF. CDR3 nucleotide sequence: TGCAGCGTTGGACAGGGTGAAGAGACCCAGTACTTC.